Listed here is a single T cell receptor beta chain. Its specificity is not known. The CDR3 spans 12 residues. The V gene's germline CDR1 is GTSNPN and CDR2 SVGIG (reference sequence). The data were obtained in a study of vaccination and CD4 T cells after COVID-19. The Oncomine TCR Beta short-read assay was what sequenced the DNA obtained from cultured CD4+ T cells. TCRdb itself ran the PCR reads through MiXCR, one entry per CDR3 protein. This sample carries 20,000 to 25,000 distinct CDR3 sequences, 60% to 80% of them seen once, and the ten largest clones take about 23%. As for treatment: approximately 11-day PBMC culture with coronavirus spike peptide pools or control peptides (ViraFEST assay). Approximately 1.8 million PBMCs per well were cultured with approximately 9.8 IU/ml IL-2 and approximately 10 ug/ml peptide pools.

The chain employs TRBV30 and TRBJ1-1; 7 nucleotides agree with TRBD1. Sequencing used CD4+ T cells from blood, cultured in vitro, obtained before SARS-CoV-2 vaccination. This TCR was sampled from a human donor who received a COVID-19 vaccine. The CDR3 nucleotides are TGTGCTTCCGGGACAGCGAACACTGAAGCTTTCTTT. This gives the protein CASGTANTEAFF.